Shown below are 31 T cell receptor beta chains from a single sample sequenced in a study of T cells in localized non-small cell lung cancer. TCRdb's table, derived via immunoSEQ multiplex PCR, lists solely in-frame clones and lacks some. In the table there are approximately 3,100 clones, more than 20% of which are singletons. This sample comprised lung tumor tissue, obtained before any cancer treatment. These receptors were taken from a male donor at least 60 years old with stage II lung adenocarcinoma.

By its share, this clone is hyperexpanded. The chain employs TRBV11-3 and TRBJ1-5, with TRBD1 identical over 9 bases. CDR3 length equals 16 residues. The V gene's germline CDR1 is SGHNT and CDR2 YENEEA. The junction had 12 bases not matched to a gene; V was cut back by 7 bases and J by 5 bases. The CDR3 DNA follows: TGTGCCAGCACTCCTGGAGACAGGGGGTTGCATCAGCCCCAGCATTTT. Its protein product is CASTPGDRGLHQPQHF.

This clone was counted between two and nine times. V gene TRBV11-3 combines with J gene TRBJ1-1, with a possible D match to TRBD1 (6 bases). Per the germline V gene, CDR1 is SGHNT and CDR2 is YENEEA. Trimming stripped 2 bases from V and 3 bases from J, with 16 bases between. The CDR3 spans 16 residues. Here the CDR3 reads CASSLSWAGEDTEAFF. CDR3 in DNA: TGTGCCAGCAGCTTATCCTGGGCAGGGGAGGACACTGAAGCTTTCTTT.

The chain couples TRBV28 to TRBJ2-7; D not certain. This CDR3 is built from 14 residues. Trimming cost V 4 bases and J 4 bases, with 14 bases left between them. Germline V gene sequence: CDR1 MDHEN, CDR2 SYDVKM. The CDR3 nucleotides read TGTGCCAGCAGTTCAGGACCGGAACGATACGAGCAGTACTTC. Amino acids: CASSSGPERYEQYF. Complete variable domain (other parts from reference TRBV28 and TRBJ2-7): DVKVTQSSRYLVKRTGEKVFLECVQDMDHENMFWYRQDPGLGLRLIYFSYDVKMKEKGDIPEGYSVSREKKERFSLILESASTNQTSMYLCASSSGPERYEQYFGPGTRLTVT.

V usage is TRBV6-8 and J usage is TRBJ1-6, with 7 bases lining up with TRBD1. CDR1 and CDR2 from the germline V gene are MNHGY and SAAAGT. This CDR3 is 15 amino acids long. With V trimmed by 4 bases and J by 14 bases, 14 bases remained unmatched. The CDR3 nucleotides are TGTGCCAGCAGTTGGCCCGGGACAGATGATGTATCCCTCCACTTT. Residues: CASSWPGTDDVSLHF.

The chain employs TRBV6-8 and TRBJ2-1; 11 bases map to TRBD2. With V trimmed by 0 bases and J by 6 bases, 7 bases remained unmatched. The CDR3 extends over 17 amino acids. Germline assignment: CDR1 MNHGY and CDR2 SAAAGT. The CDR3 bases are TGTGCCAGCAGTTACTCTATTGAGGGACTAGCGGTCAATGAGCAGTTCTTC. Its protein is CASSYSIEGLAVNEQFF.

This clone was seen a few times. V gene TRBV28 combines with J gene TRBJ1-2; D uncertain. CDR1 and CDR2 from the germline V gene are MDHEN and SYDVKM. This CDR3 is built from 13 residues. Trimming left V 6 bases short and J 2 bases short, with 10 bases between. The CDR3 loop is CASSNDGNYGYTF. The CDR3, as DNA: TGTGCCAGCAGCAACGACGGGAACTATGGCTACACCTTC.

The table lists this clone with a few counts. The CDR3 bases that were read are TGTGCCATCAGTGAGATAGCGGGAGACCGTTACGAGCAGTAC. Amino acid sequence: CAISEIAGDRYEQY. The CDR3 in full is CAISEIAGDRYEQYF. The chain carries TRBV10-3 and TRBJ2-7, with TRBD2 matching 9 bases. The CDR3 end lies 1 residue beyond the end of the read and is filled in from the germline J gene. The CDR3 contains 15 residues. The germline V gene encodes CDR1 ENHRY and CDR2 SYGVKD. Trimming removed 2 bases from V and 4 bases from J; junction bases left unmatched: 6.

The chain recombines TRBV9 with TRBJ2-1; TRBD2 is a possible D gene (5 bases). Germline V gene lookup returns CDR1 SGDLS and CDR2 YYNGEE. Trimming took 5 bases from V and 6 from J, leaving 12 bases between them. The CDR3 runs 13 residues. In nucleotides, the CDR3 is TGTGCCAGCAGTTTGAGGGCCGCCAATGAGCAGTTCTTC. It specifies CASSLRAANEQFF.

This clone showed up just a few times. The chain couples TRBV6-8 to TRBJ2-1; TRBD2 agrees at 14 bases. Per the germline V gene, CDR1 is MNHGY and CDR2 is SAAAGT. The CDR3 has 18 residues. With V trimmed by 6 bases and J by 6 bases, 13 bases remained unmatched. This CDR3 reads CASRSGLAGDRWSNEQFF. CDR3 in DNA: TGTGCCAGCAGGTCGGGACTAGCGGGAGACCGGTGGTCCAATGAGCAGTTCTTC.

CDR3 nucleotides: TGTGCCACCGCCGGGTCGCTAGCGGGGACGAACACCGGGGAGCTGTTTTTT. Its protein is CATAGSLAGTNTGELFF. This chain uses TRBV10-3 with TRBJ2-2, with 9 bases matching TRBD2. The CDR3 totals 17 residues. V trimming: 10 bases; J trimming: 0 bases; junction bases outside the gene matches: 12. Germline V gene sequence: CDR1 ENHRY, CDR2 SYGVKD.

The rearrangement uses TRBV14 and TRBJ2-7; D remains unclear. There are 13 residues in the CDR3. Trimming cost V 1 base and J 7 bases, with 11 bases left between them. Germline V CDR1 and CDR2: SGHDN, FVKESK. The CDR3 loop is CASSQVRLREQYF. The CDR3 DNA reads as TGTGCCAGCAGCCAAGTACGGCTCAGGGAGCAGTACTTC.

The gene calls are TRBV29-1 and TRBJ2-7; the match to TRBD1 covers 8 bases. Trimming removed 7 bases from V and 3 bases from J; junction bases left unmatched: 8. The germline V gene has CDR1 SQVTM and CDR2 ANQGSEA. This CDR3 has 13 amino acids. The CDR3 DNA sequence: TGCAGCGCGAGACAGGGGTTTGTCTACGAGCAGTACTTC. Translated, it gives CSARQGFVYEQYF.

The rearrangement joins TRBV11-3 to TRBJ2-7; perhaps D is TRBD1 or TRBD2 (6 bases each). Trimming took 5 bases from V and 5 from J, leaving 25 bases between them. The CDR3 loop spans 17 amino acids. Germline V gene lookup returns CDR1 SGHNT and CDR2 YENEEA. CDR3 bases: TGTGCCAGCAGCGCCCGGTCTTGGGGGGCAGGGACCCACGAGCAGTACTTC. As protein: CASSARSWGAGTHEQYF.

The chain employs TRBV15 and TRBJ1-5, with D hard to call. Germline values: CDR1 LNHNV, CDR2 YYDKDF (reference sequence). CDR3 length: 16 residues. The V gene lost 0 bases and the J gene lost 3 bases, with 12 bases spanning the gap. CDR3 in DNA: TGTGCCACCAGCAGAGATCCCAACAGCTACAATCAGCCCCAGCATTTT. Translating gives CATSRDPNSYNQPQHF.

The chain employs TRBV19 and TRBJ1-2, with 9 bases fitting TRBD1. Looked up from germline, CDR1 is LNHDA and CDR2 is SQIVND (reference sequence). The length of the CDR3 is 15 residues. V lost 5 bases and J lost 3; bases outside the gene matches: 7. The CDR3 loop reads CASSYGQGTYYGYTF. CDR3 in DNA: TGTGCCAGTAGTTACGGACAGGGGACGTACTATGGCTACACCTTC.

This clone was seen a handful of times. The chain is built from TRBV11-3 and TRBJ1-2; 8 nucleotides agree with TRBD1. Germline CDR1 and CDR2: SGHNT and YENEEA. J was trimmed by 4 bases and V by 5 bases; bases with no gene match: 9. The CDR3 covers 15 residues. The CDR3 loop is CASSPGQGRAYGYTF. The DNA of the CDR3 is TGTGCCAGCAGCCCCGGACAGGGAAGAGCCTATGGCTACACCTTC.

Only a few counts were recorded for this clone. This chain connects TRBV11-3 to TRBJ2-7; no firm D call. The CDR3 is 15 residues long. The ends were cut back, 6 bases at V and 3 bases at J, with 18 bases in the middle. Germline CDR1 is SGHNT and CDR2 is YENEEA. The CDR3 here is CASSAGSAVGYEQYF. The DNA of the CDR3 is TGTGCCAGCAGTGCCGGGTCCGCCGTAGGCTACGAGCAGTACTTC.

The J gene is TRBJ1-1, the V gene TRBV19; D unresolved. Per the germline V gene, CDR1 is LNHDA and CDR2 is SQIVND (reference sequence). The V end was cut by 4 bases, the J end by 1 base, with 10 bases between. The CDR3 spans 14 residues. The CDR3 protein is CASSTLTRNTEAFF. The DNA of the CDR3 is TGTGCCAGTAGTACCTTAACAAGGAACACTGAAGCTTTCTTT. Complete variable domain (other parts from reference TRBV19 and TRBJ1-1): DGGITQSPKYLFRKEGQNVTLSCEQNLNHDAMYWYRQDPGQGLRLIYYSQIVNDFQKGDIAEGYSVSREKKESFPLTVTSAQKNPTAFYLCASSTLTRNTEAFFGQGTRLTVV.

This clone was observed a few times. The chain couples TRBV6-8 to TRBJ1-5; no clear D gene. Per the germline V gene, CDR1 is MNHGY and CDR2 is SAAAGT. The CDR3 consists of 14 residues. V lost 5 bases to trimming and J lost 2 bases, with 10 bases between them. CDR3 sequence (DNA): TGTGCCAGCAGTGAGGGTCAGGGCAATCAGCCCCAGCATTTT. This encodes CASSEGQGNQPQHF.

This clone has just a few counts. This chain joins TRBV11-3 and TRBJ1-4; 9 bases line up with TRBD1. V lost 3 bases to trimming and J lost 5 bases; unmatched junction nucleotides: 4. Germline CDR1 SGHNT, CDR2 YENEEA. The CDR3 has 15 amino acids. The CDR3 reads CASSLVGTGNEKLFF. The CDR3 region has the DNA TGTGCCAGCAGCTTGGTTGGGACAGGGAATGAAAAACTGTTTTTT.

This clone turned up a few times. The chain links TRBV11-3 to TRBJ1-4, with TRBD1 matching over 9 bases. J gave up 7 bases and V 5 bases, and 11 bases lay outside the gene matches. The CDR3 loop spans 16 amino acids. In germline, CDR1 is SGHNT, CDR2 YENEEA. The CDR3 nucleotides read TGTGCCAGCAGCAAAGGACAGGGGCTGGGGGTTGAAAAACTGTTTTTT. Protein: CASSKGQGLGVEKLFF.

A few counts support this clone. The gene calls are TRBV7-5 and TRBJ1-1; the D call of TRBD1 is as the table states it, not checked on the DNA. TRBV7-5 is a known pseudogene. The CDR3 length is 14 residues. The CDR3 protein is CASSLPRARIEAFF. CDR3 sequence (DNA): TGTGCCAGCAGCCTACCCAGGGCACGGATTGAAGCTTTCTTT.

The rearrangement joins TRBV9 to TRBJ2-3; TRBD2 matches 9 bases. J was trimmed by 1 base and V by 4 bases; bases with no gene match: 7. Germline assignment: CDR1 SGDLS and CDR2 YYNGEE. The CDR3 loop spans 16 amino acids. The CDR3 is CASSPSLAGGTDTQYF. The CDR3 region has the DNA TGTGCCAGCAGCCCAAGTTTAGCGGGGGGCACAGATACGCAGTATTTT.

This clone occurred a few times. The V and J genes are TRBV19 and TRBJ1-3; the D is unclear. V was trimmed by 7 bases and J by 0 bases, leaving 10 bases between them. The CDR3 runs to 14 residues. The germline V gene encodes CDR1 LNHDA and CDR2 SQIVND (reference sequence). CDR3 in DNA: TGTGCCAGTACGGAGCTGAGCTCTGGAAACACCATATATTTT. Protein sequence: CASTELSSGNTIYF.

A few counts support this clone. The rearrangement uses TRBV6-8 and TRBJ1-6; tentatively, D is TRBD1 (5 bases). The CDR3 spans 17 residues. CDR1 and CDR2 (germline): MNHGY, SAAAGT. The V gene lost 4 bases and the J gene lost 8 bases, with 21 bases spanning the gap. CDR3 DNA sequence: TGTGCCAGCAGTTCTCCGGCCTCTAAGGGGCGTGATTCACCCCTCCACTTT. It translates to CASSSPASKGRDSPLHF.

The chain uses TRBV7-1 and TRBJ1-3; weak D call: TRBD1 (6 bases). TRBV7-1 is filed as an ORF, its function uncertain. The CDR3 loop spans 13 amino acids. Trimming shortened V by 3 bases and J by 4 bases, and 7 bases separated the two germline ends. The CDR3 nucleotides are TGTGCCAGCAGCTCCGGGACAGGAAACACCATATATTTT. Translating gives CASSSGTGNTIYF.

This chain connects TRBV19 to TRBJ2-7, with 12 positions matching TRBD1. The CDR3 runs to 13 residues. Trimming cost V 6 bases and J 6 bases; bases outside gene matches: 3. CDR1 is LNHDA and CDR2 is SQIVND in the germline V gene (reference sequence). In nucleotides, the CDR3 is TGTGCCAGTAGGGGGACAGGGGGCGCCGAGCAGTACTTC. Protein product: CASRGTGGAEQYF.

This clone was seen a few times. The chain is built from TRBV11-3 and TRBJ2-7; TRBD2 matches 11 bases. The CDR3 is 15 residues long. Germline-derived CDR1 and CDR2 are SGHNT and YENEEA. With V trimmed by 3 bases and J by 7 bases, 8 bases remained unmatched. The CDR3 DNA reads TGTGCCAGCAGCTTCGGACTAGCGGGCTTCGAGGAGCAGTACTTC. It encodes CASSFGLAGFEEQYF.

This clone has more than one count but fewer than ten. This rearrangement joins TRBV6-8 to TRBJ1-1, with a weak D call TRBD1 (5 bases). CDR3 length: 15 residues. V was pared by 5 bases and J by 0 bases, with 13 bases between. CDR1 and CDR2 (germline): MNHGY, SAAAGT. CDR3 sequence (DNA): TGTGCCAGCAGTCCCCACACAGGAGTGAACACTGAAGCTTTCTTT. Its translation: CASSPHTGVNTEAFF.

The chain's CDR3 is CASWAGTTTDTQYF. CDR3 nucleotides: TGTGCCAGCTGGGCGGGGACTACCACAGATACGCAGTATTTT. The chain couples TRBV11-3 to TRBJ2-3; 7 nucleotides line up with TRBD2. J lost 2 bases, V lost 8 bases, and 7 bases had no gene match. Germline CDR1 reads SGHNT; CDR2 reads YENEEA. This CDR3 comprises 14 residues.

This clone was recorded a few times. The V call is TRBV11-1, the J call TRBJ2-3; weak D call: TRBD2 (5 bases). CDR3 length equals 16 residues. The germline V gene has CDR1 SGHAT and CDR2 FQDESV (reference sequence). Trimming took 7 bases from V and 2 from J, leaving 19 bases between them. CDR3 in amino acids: CASTQAVFEDTDTQYF. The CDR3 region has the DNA TGTGCCAGCACCCAAGCGGTGTTTGAAGACACAGATACGCAGTATTTT.